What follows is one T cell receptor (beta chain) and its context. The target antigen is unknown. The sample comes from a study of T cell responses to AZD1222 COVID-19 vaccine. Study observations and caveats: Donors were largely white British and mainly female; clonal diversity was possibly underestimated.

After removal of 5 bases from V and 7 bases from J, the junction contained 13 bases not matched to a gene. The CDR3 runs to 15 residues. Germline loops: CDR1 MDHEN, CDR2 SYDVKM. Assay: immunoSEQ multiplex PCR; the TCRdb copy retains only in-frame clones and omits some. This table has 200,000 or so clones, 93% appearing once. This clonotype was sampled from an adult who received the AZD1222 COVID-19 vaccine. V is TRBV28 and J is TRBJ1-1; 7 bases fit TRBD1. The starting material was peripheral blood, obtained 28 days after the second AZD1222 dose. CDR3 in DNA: TGTGCCAGCAGTCCGCTAGACAGGCAGGGGGTTGAAGCTTTCTTT. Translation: CASSPLDRQGVEAFF.